A selection of T cell receptor beta chains follows, all from one sample in a study of neurological immune-mediated disorders. TCRdb processed the 5' RACE reads anew with MiXCR; each CDR3 protein has one entry. The sample includes approximately 51,000 distinct CDR3 sequences, around 3.1% of them seen just once. Sequenced material: PBMCs. The source is a man in his forties or fifties with multiple sclerosis. CDR3s include the opening cysteine and the closing phenylalanine or tryptophan. Fields, in order: V gene, D gene, clone size, J gene, CDR3 protein, CDR3 DNA. D genes are given only for firm matches. A row's size may be missing; if present it is once, few, many or a size class.

>TRBV3-1|TRBD1|many|TRBJ1-4
CASSPGTANEKLFF
TGTGCCAGCAGCCCCGGGACAGCTAATGAAAAACTGTTTTTT
>TRBV20-1|TRBD2|many|TRBJ2-3
CSASARGVGQDTQYF
TGCAGTGCTAGTGCCCGGGGGGTCGGGCAGGATACGCAGTATTTT
>TRBV7-6|TRBD2|many|TRBJ2-3
CASSLLSGGAADTQYF
TGTGCCAGCAGCTTACTTTCCGGGGGGGCCGCAGATACGCAGTATTTT
>TRBV10-3|-|many|TRBJ1-2
CAISAEGYGYGYTF
TGTGCCATCAGTGCAGAGGGGTACGGCTATGGCTACACCTTC
>TRBV6-5|TRBD1|many|TRBJ1-4
CASSYRGLGLATNEKLFF
TGTGCCAGCAGTTACAGGGGGCTTGGACTTGCAACTAATGAAAAACTGTTTTTT
>TRBV15|-|few|TRBJ2-7
CATSREAGSYEQYF
TGTGCCACCAGCAGAGAGGCAGGTAGCTACGAGCAGTACTTC
>TRBV7-3|TRBD1|many|TRBJ2-5
CASSWTGNQETQYF
TGTGCCAGCAGTTGGACAGGGAATCAAGAGACCCAGTACTTC
>TRBV7-9|-|-|TRBJ2-1
CASSPNTGLVYNEQFF
TGTGCCAGCAGCCCCAACACGGGACTCGTCTACAATGAGCAGTTCTTC
>TRBV25-1|TRBD1|many|TRBJ1-2
CASSRKEGAYGYTF
TGTGCCAGCAGCCGGAAGGAGGGGGCCTATGGCTACACCTTC
>TRBV6-5|-|many|TRBJ1-1
CASSYASGPNTEAFF
TGTGCCAGCAGTTACGCATCGGGGCCCAACACTGAAGCTTTCTTT
>TRBV7-9|-|many|TRBJ2-6
CAGQDGANVLTF
TGTGCGGGACAAGACGGGGCCAACGTCCTGACTTTC
>TRBV5-1|-|many|TRBJ1-2
CASSWEDHGYTF
TGCGCCAGCAGCTGGGAGGACCATGGCTACACCTTC